This is a list of T cell receptor beta chains from one sample in a study of cytomegalovirus exposure and HLA in healthy donors. Sequenced by immunoSEQ multiplex PCR; TCRdb stores in-frame clones only, minus some. Recorded for this sample: approximately 75,000 clones. The sample taken for sequencing was PBMCs. These receptors were taken from a man aged 35 to 55 in good health and CMV-seronegative. CDR3s include the opening cysteine and the closing phenylalanine or tryptophan. The D gene is left open where the match is weak.

len: 13
j_gene: TRBJ2-5
d_gene: .
v_gene: TRBV25-1
CDR3nt: TGTGCCAGCAGACAGTTGTACCAAGAGACCCAGTACTTC
CDR3aa: CASRQLYQETQYF

len: 14
j_gene: TRBJ2-7
d_gene: TRBD1
v_gene: TRBV9
CDR3nt: TGTGCCAGCAGCACCCGGGACAGGAACTACGAGCAGTACTTC
CDR3aa: CASSTRDRNYEQYF

len: 14
j_gene: TRBJ2-2
d_gene: .
v_gene: TRBV28
CDR3nt: TGTGCCAGCAGGGAAGGAGGAAAGACCGGGGAGCTGTTTTTT
CDR3aa: CASREGGKTGELFF

len: 12
j_gene: TRBJ1-1
d_gene: .
v_gene: TRBV18
CDR3nt: TGTGCCAGCTCACCGAGGGAGGGTGAAGCTTTCTTT
CDR3aa: CASSPREGEAFF

len: 18
j_gene: TRBJ2-4
d_gene: .
v_gene: TRBV15
CDR3nt: TGTGCCACCAGCTACAATGGTGTCCCTTTTCGAGGCAAAAACATTCAGTACTTC
CDR3aa: CATSYNGVPFRGKNIQYF

len: 11
j_gene: TRBJ2-7
d_gene: .
v_gene: TRBV6-1
CDR3nt: TGTGCCAGCAGGATCTACTTGGAGCAGTACTTC
CDR3aa: CASRIYLEQYF

len: 18
j_gene: TRBJ2-2
d_gene: TRBD2
v_gene: TRBV7-2
CDR3nt: TGTGCCAGCAGCCCCGGACTAGCGGGGGGGCAAGTCACCGGGGAGCTGTTTTTT
CDR3aa: CASSPGLAGGQVTGELFF

len: 15
j_gene: TRBJ2-7
d_gene: TRBD1
v_gene: TRBV5-1
CDR3nt: TGCGCCAGCAGACCAAGCTCCCAGGGGGAATACGAGCAGTACTTC
CDR3aa: CASRPSSQGEYEQYF

len: 15
j_gene: TRBJ2-3
d_gene: .
v_gene: TRBV4-3
CDR3nt: TGCGCCAGCAGCCCGCGGATTGGAGGCGGGGATACGCAGTATTTT
CDR3aa: CASSPRIGGGDTQYF

len: 14
j_gene: TRBJ2-3
d_gene: .
v_gene: TRBV7-2
CDR3nt: TGTGCCAGCAGCTTAAGACAGGGCACAGATACGCAGTATTTT
CDR3aa: CASSLRQGTDTQYF

len: 16
j_gene: TRBJ1-2
d_gene: .
v_gene: TRBV2
CDR3nt: TGTGCCAGCAGTGAAGCTCTGGGAGGGACTGCCTATGGCTACACCTTC
CDR3aa: CASSEALGGTAYGYTF

len: 19
j_gene: TRBJ1-5
d_gene: .
v_gene: TRBV30
CDR3nt: TGTGCCTGGAGTGTACCGGTTCAGGGGCTTCAGTCTGGGAATCAGCCCCAGCATTTT
CDR3aa: CAWSVPVQGLQSGNQPQHF

len: 16
j_gene: TRBJ1-4
d_gene: .
v_gene: TRBV15
CDR3nt: TGTGCCACCAGCAGAGATCGAGACAGTACTAATGAAAAACTGTTTTTT
CDR3aa: CATSRDRDSTNEKLFF

len: 13
j_gene: TRBJ2-3
d_gene: TRBD2
v_gene: TRBV11-2
CDR3nt: TGTGCCAGCAGCTTCGTAGCGGGAGATACGCAGTATTTT
CDR3aa: CASSFVAGDTQYF

len: 16
j_gene: TRBJ2-1
d_gene: .
v_gene: TRBV2
CDR3nt: TGTGCCAGCAGTGATTTACGAGGAAGCTCCTACAATGAGCAGTTCTTC
CDR3aa: CASSDLRGSSYNEQFF

len: 15
j_gene: TRBJ2-1
d_gene: .
v_gene: TRBV9
CDR3nt: TGTGCCAGCAGCGTGACGGACTCAACCTACAATGAGCAGTTCTTC
CDR3aa: CASSVTDSTYNEQFF

len: 15
j_gene: TRBJ1-5
d_gene: .
v_gene: TRBV19
CDR3nt: TGTGCCAGTAGTTCCAGGCTCGGGGGCAATCAGCCCCAGCATTTT
CDR3aa: CASSSRLGGNQPQHF

len: 12
j_gene: TRBJ2-5
d_gene: .
v_gene: TRBV7-9
CDR3nt: TGTGCCAGCAGCTTAGATTATGAGACCCAGTACTTC
CDR3aa: CASSLDYETQYF

len: 17
j_gene: TRBJ1-2
d_gene: TRBD1
v_gene: TRBV15
CDR3nt: TGTGCCACCAGCAGAGATAGCGGGACAGGGGACCCCTATGGCTACACCTTC
CDR3aa: CATSRDSGTGDPYGYTF

len: 14
j_gene: TRBJ2-1
d_gene: .
v_gene: TRBV29-1
CDR3nt: TGCAGCGTTGACGGTTTAGCCTGGGACAATGAGCAGTTCTTC
CDR3aa: CSVDGLAWDNEQFF

len: 13
j_gene: TRBJ1-2
d_gene: .
v_gene: TRBV11-2
CDR3nt: TGTGCCAGCAGCTTACGGCAGGACTATGGCTACACCTTC
CDR3aa: CASSLRQDYGYTF

len: 17
j_gene: TRBJ2-1
d_gene: TRBD2
v_gene: TRBV30
CDR3nt: TGTGCCTGGAGTCATACCGGGACTAGCGGGAGGTTTTTAGGGCAGTTCTTC
CDR3aa: CAWSHTGTSGRFLGQFF

len: 11
j_gene: TRBJ2-3
d_gene: .
v_gene: TRBV19
CDR3nt: TGTGCCAGTAGTATACGGGATACGCAGTATTTT
CDR3aa: CASSIRDTQYF

len: 15
j_gene: TRBJ2-7
d_gene: .
v_gene: TRBV5-1
CDR3nt: TGCGCCAGCAGCTTGGGGGGGACACTAAGCTACGAGCAGTACTTC
CDR3aa: CASSLGGTLSYEQYF

len: 15
j_gene: TRBJ2-1
d_gene: TRBD2
v_gene: TRBV10-1
CDR3nt: TGCGCCAGCAGTGGGGTAGCGGGAGGGCGGGATGAGCAGTTCTTC
CDR3aa: CASSGVAGGRDEQFF

len: 14
j_gene: TRBJ1-1
d_gene: .
v_gene: TRBV2
CDR3nt: TGTGCCAGCTCGGCAGGGTATTTGATCACTGAAGCTTTCTTT
CDR3aa: CASSAGYLITEAFF

len: 15
j_gene: TRBJ2-1
d_gene: .
v_gene: TRBV5-6
CDR3nt: TGTGCCAGCAGCTTGTACGCGGCATCAAGTAATGAGCAGTTCTTC
CDR3aa: CASSLYAASSNEQFF

len: 14
j_gene: TRBJ2-1
d_gene: TRBD2
v_gene: TRBV4-1
CDR3nt: TGCGCCAGCAAGCTAGCGGGAGTGTCGAATGAGCAGTTCTTC
CDR3aa: CASKLAGVSNEQFF

len: 14
j_gene: TRBJ2-5
d_gene: TRBD1
v_gene: TRBV5-1
CDR3nt: TGCGCCAGCAGCCCACAGGGGGCCTGGGAGACCCAGTACTTC
CDR3aa: CASSPQGAWETQYF

len: 15
j_gene: TRBJ1-1
d_gene: .
v_gene: TRBV7-9
CDR3nt: TGTGCCAGCAGCCTTCAGGGAGGGACGTCCACTGAAGCTTTCTTT
CDR3aa: CASSLQGGTSTEAFF

len: 14
j_gene: TRBJ2-5
d_gene: TRBD2
v_gene: TRBV30
CDR3nt: TGTGCCTGGAGTGGTAGCGGGCCTATTGGGACCCAGTACTTC
CDR3aa: CAWSGSGPIGTQYF

len: 13
j_gene: TRBJ2-3
d_gene: .
v_gene: TRBV18
CDR3nt: TGTGCCAGCTCACCTAGCCGGGAGGATACGCAGTATTTT
CDR3aa: CASSPSREDTQYF

len: 13
j_gene: TRBJ1-1
d_gene: .
v_gene: TRBV29-1
CDR3nt: TGCAGCGTTGATATGGGGCAGAACACTGAAGCTTTCTTT
CDR3aa: CSVDMGQNTEAFF

len: 13
j_gene: TRBJ2-1
d_gene: .
v_gene: TRBV6-1
CDR3nt: TGTGCCAGCAGATTACAGGGTTTAGATGAGCAGTTCTTC
CDR3aa: CASRLQGLDEQFF

len: 16
j_gene: TRBJ1-5
d_gene: TRBD1
v_gene: TRBV6-6
CDR3nt: TGTGCCAGCAGTTTAAACAGGGGGATTGGTCATCAGCCCCAGCATTTT
CDR3aa: CASSLNRGIGHQPQHF

len: 15
j_gene: TRBJ1-2
d_gene: .
v_gene: TRBV13
CDR3nt: TGTGCCAGCAGCCAACTTTTGGCGGGCGGACGTGGCTACACCTTC
CDR3aa: CASSQLLAGGRGYTF

len: 14
j_gene: TRBJ1-1
d_gene: TRBD1
v_gene: TRBV29-1
CDR3nt: TGCAGCGTTGTCACGGACAGGGCGCGCACTGAAGCTTTCTTT
CDR3aa: CSVVTDRARTEAFF

len: 14
j_gene: TRBJ1-4
d_gene: .
v_gene: TRBV5-6
CDR3nt: TGTGCCAGCAGCCCTGGGACATATAATGAAAAACTGTTTTTT
CDR3aa: CASSPGTYNEKLFF

len: 12
j_gene: TRBJ1-2
d_gene: .
v_gene: TRBV29-1
CDR3nt: TGCAGCGTTGTTGAAGGGGATAGTGGCTACACCTTC
CDR3aa: CSVVEGDSGYTF

len: 15
j_gene: TRBJ1-5
d_gene: .
v_gene: TRBV11-2
CDR3nt: TGTGCCAGCAGCTTAAGTTTCGGGGTCAATCAGCCCCAGCATTTT
CDR3aa: CASSLSFGVNQPQHF

len: 14
j_gene: TRBJ1-1
d_gene: TRBD1
v_gene: TRBV10-2
CDR3nt: TGCGCCAGCAGTGGGACAGGGGACGCCTCTGAAGCTTTCTTT
CDR3aa: CASSGTGDASEAFF

len: 17
j_gene: TRBJ2-2
d_gene: TRBD2
v_gene: TRBV5-4
CDR3nt: TGTGCCAGCAGCCTGAAGTTAGCGGGGGGTCGGACCGGGGAGCTGTTTTTT
CDR3aa: CASSLKLAGGRTGELFF

len: 15
j_gene: TRBJ1-5
d_gene: .
v_gene: TRBV7-8
CDR3nt: TGTGCCAGCAGCTTAGGTTCCGGAGACAATCAGCCCCAGCATTTT
CDR3aa: CASSLGSGDNQPQHF

len: 14
j_gene: TRBJ1-4
d_gene: TRBD1
v_gene: TRBV10-2
CDR3nt: TGCGCCAGCGGGGCCGGGACAGGGGTTGAAAAACTGTTTTTT
CDR3aa: CASGAGTGVEKLFF

len: 13
j_gene: TRBJ2-7
d_gene: .
v_gene: TRBV27
CDR3nt: TGTGCCAGCAGTAGCGGAAGCTCCTACGAGCAGTACTTC
CDR3aa: CASSSGSSYEQYF

len: 15
j_gene: TRBJ2-7
d_gene: TRBD1
v_gene: TRBV5-6
CDR3nt: TGTGCCAGCAGCTTCGGGGACAGGGCATCCTACGAGCAGTACTTC
CDR3aa: CASSFGDRASYEQYF

len: 17
j_gene: TRBJ2-3
d_gene: TRBD2
v_gene: TRBV6-1
CDR3nt: TGTGCCAGCAGTGGATTAGCGGGCTCCCCTTGGACAGATACGCAGTATTTT
CDR3aa: CASSGLAGSPWTDTQYF

len: 12
j_gene: TRBJ2-7
d_gene: .
v_gene: TRBV28
CDR3nt: TGTGCCAGCAGTTTACTGAGCTACGAGCAGTACTTC
CDR3aa: CASSLLSYEQYF

len: 15
j_gene: TRBJ2-7
d_gene: TRBD1
v_gene: TRBV2
CDR3nt: TGTGCCAGCAGTGAAAGGGACAGGGGGTTCCCCGAGCAGTACTTC
CDR3aa: CASSERDRGFPEQYF

len: 19
j_gene: TRBJ2-7
d_gene: TRBD2
v_gene: TRBV7-9
CDR3nt: TGTGCCAGCCGCGTCGTCGGGACTAGCGGGAGGCCTAGCTCCTACGAGCAGTACTTC
CDR3aa: CASRVVGTSGRPSSYEQYF

len: 14
j_gene: TRBJ2-4
d_gene: .
v_gene: TRBV5-1
CDR3nt: TGCGCCAGCAGCTTGCCGGGGGTGGGAAACATTCAGTACTTC
CDR3aa: CASSLPGVGNIQYF

len: 15
j_gene: TRBJ2-7
d_gene: .
v_gene: TRBV18
CDR3nt: TGTGCCAGCTCTCTAACTACAGGGACCACCACCGAGCAGTACTTC
CDR3aa: CASSLTTGTTTEQYF